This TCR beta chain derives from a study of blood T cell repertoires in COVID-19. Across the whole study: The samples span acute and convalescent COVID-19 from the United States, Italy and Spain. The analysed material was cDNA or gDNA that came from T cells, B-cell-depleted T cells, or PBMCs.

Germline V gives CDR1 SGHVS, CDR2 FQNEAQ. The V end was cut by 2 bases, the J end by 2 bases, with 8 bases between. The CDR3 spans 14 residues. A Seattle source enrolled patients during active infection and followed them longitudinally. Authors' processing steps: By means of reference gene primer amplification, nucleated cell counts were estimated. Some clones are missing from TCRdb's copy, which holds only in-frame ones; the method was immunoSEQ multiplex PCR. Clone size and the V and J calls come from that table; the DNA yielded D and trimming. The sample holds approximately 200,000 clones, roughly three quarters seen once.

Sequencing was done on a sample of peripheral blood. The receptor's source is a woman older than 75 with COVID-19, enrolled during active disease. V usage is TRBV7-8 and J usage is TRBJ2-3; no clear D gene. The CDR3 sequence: CASSLQLNTDTQYF. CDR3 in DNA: TGTGCCAGCAGCTTACAACTCAACACAGATACGCAGTATTTT.